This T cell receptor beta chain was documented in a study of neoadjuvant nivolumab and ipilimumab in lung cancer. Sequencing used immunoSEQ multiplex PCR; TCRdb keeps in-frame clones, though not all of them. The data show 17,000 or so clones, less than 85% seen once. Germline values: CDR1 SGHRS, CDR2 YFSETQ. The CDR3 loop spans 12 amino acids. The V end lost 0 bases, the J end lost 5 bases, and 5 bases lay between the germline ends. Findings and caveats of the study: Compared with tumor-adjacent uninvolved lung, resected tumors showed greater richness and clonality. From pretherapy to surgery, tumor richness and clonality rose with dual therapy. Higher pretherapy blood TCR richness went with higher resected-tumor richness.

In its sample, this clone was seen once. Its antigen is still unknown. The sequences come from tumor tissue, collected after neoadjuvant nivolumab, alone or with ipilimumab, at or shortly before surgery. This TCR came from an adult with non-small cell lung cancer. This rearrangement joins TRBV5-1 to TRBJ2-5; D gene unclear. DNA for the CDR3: TGCGCCAGCAGCTTGGCCATGGAGACCCAGTACTTC. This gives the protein CASSLAMETQYF.